A selection of T cell receptor beta chains follows, all from one sample in a study of identical twins. A single record per CDR3 protein comes from TCRdb applying MiXCR to the 5' RACE reads. The table includes fewer than 900,000 distinct CDR3 sequences, around a sixth detected once. This sample also appeared in a second study, on T cells expressing NK-cell markers.

Material for sequencing was PBMCs. Source of these receptors: a young woman in good health. CDR3s include the opening cysteine and the closing phenylalanine or tryptophan. A D gene is named only where the DNA matches it firmly. The size of a clone is reported for some rows only, either as once, few or many, or as a class for expanded clones.

CDR3nt: TGTGCCAGCAGCTTATTGGCGGGAGGGAACACAGATACGCAGTATTTT; CDR3aa: CASSLLAGGNTDTQYF; j_gene: TRBJ2-3; v_gene: TRBV7-2; d_gene: TRBD2; abundance: many
CDR3nt: TGCAGCGTTGAGCAGCGCCTGGGCACAGATACGCAGTATTTT; CDR3aa: CSVEQRLGTDTQYF; j_gene: TRBJ2-3; v_gene: TRBV29-1; d_gene: NA; abundance: NA
CDR3nt: TGTGCCAGCAGCCCATACGCAATACTAGCGGGGAACACAGATACGCAGTATTTT; CDR3aa: CASSPYAILAGNTDTQYF; j_gene: TRBJ2-3; v_gene: TRBV7-8; d_gene: TRBD2; abundance: NA
CDR3nt: TGTGCCAGCTCAGTGGGACAGACAACCTACGAGCAGTACTTC; CDR3aa: CASSVGQTTYEQYF; j_gene: TRBJ2-7; v_gene: TRBV18; d_gene: TRBD1; abundance: NA
CDR3nt: TGTGCCAGCAGCCGATACGGGACTAGCGGTTACGAGCAGTACTTC; CDR3aa: CASSRYGTSGYEQYF; j_gene: TRBJ2-7; v_gene: TRBV7-9; d_gene: TRBD2; abundance: NA
CDR3nt: TGTGCCAGCGCGGCCCAGGGGATGGAGACCCAGTACTTC; CDR3aa: CASAAQGMETQYF; j_gene: TRBJ2-5; v_gene: TRBV25-1; d_gene: NA; abundance: NA
CDR3nt: TGTGCCAGTAGGGAGGGGACCCCCGATCAGCCCCAGCATTTT; CDR3aa: CASREGTPDQPQHF; j_gene: TRBJ1-5; v_gene: TRBV19; d_gene: NA; abundance: NA
CDR3nt: TGTGCCAGCAGCTTCCAGGATCCTTCTGGGGCCAACGTCCTGACTTTC; CDR3aa: CASSFQDPSGANVLTF; j_gene: TRBJ2-6; v_gene: TRBV11-2; d_gene: NA; abundance: few
CDR3nt: TGTGCCAGCAGTTACGGGCTAGTCGATGAGCAGTTCTTC; CDR3aa: CASSYGLVDEQFF; j_gene: TRBJ2-1; v_gene: TRBV6-5; d_gene: NA; abundance: NA
CDR3nt: TGCGCCAGCAGCTCCGATCGACTAGCGGATACGCAGTATTTT; CDR3aa: CASSSDRLADTQYF; j_gene: TRBJ2-3; v_gene: TRBV5-1; d_gene: TRBD2; abundance: NA
CDR3nt: TGTGCCAGCAGCCCGGAGCTAGCGGGAATCAATGAGCAGTTCTTC; CDR3aa: CASSPELAGINEQFF; j_gene: TRBJ2-1; v_gene: TRBV9; d_gene: TRBD2; abundance: few
CDR3nt: TGCAGTGCTATCCGGGACAGGGTCTACACTGAAGCTTTCTTT; CDR3aa: CSAIRDRVYTEAFF; j_gene: TRBJ1-1; v_gene: TRBV20-1; d_gene: TRBD1; abundance: few
CDR3nt: TGCGCCAGCAGCTTTCACGGGACAGTCATGAACACTGAAGCTTTCTTT; CDR3aa: CASSFHGTVMNTEAFF; j_gene: TRBJ1-1; v_gene: TRBV5-1; d_gene: TRBD1; abundance: NA
CDR3nt: TGTGCCAGCTCACCAAGGACCTATGGCGGGAGCCACTCCTACAATGAGCAGTTCTTC; CDR3aa: CASSPRTYGGSHSYNEQFF; j_gene: TRBJ2-1; v_gene: TRBV18; d_gene: TRBD2; abundance: NA
CDR3nt: TGTGCCAGCAGCTTGTTTGGCGAGGGGGAGACCCAGTACTTC; CDR3aa: CASSLFGEGETQYF; j_gene: TRBJ2-5; v_gene: TRBV5-4; d_gene: NA; abundance: few
CDR3nt: TGTGCCAGCACTCTGTCCCCTTCGGGCCAAGAGACCCAGTACTTC; CDR3aa: CASTLSPSGQETQYF; j_gene: TRBJ2-5; v_gene: TRBV6-1; d_gene: NA; abundance: few
CDR3nt: TGTGCCACCAGCAGAGGAGGGACAGCCAACACCGGGGAGCTGTTTTTT; CDR3aa: CATSRGGTANTGELFF; j_gene: TRBJ2-2; v_gene: TRBV15; d_gene: TRBD1; abundance: NA
CDR3nt: TGTGCCAGCAGCTTTCACCTAGCCTCCTACAATGAGCAGTTCTTC; CDR3aa: CASSFHLASYNEQFF; j_gene: TRBJ2-1; v_gene: TRBV5-5; d_gene: NA; abundance: NA
CDR3nt: TGTGCCAGCAGTTTTACCTTGCTAGCGGGAAAGGGGAATGAGCAGTTCTTC; CDR3aa: CASSFTLLAGKGNEQFF; j_gene: TRBJ2-1; v_gene: TRBV12-3/TRBV12-4; d_gene: TRBD2; abundance: NA
CDR3nt: TGCAGTGCTAGTGATGCGATGTGGAGGAAGACCCAGTACTTC; CDR3aa: CSASDAMWRKTQYF; j_gene: TRBJ2-5; v_gene: TRBV20-1; d_gene: NA; abundance: NA
CDR3nt: TGCAGTGCTAGAGATCCGGGGGAGGGCCTCTACAATGAGCAGTTCTTC; CDR3aa: CSARDPGEGLYNEQFF; j_gene: TRBJ2-1; v_gene: TRBV20-1; d_gene: TRBD2; abundance: few
CDR3nt: TGCAGTGCTAGAGGGCGCGGGAGCTCCTACAATGAGCAGTTCTTC; CDR3aa: CSARGRGSSYNEQFF; j_gene: TRBJ2-1; v_gene: TRBV20-1; d_gene: TRBD2; abundance: NA
CDR3nt: TGTGCCAGCAGCTTAGGAGGGTCCGGGATCTATGGCTACACCTTC; CDR3aa: CASSLGGSGIYGYTF; j_gene: TRBJ1-2; v_gene: TRBV7-9; d_gene: NA; abundance: NA
CDR3nt: TGCGCCAGCAGCCAAGATCTTTGGGGGCTAGCGGGCCTAGCCTACGAGCAGTACTTC; CDR3aa: CASSQDLWGLAGLAYEQYF; j_gene: TRBJ2-7; v_gene: TRBV4-3; d_gene: TRBD2; abundance: NA
CDR3nt: TGTGCCAGCAGCCCACTTGTAAGCGGGTCGAACGAGCAGTACTTC; CDR3aa: CASSPLVSGSNEQYF; j_gene: TRBJ2-7; v_gene: TRBV7-2; d_gene: NA; abundance: few
CDR3nt: TGCAGTGCCCCTGATCCAGCAGGGTGGGTCAATGAGCAGTTCTTC; CDR3aa: CSAPDPAGWVNEQFF; j_gene: TRBJ2-1; v_gene: TRBV20-1; d_gene: NA; abundance: NA
CDR3nt: TGTGCCAGCAGCGATGATAAGACAGGGGCGAACACCGGGGAGCTGTTTTTT; CDR3aa: CASSDDKTGANTGELFF; j_gene: TRBJ2-2; v_gene: TRBV9; d_gene: TRBD1; abundance: NA
CDR3nt: TGCGCCAGCAGGTCGGGACAGGGGAACTATGGCTACACCTTC; CDR3aa: CASRSGQGNYGYTF; j_gene: TRBJ1-2; v_gene: TRBV5-1; d_gene: TRBD1; abundance: many
CDR3nt: TGTGCCACTGCGACAGGGCTGAACACTGAAGCTTTCTTT; CDR3aa: CATATGLNTEAFF; j_gene: TRBJ1-1; v_gene: TRBV15; d_gene: TRBD1; abundance: many
CDR3nt: TGCAGTGCTAAACTGGACACCAACAATGAGCAGTTCTTC; CDR3aa: CSAKLDTNNEQFF; j_gene: TRBJ2-1; v_gene: TRBV20-1; d_gene: NA; abundance: NA
CDR3nt: TGTGCCTGGAGAATTGGGGAGTTCGAACTGTTTTTT; CDR3aa: CAWRIGEFELFF; j_gene: TRBJ1-4; v_gene: TRBV30; d_gene: NA; abundance: NA
CDR3nt: TGTGCCAGCAGTTACCCCGATGTTGATGGCTACACCTTC; CDR3aa: CASSYPDVDGYTF; j_gene: TRBJ1-2; v_gene: TRBV6-5; d_gene: NA; abundance: NA
CDR3nt: TGCGCCAGCAGCCAAGAGAGGGGAACGGATACGCAGTATTTT; CDR3aa: CASSQERGTDTQYF; j_gene: TRBJ2-3; v_gene: TRBV4-3; d_gene: NA; abundance: few
CDR3nt: TGCGCCAGCAGGGACGGACGTGTTAATGAAAAACTGTTTTTT; CDR3aa: CASRDGRVNEKLFF; j_gene: TRBJ1-4; v_gene: TRBV5-1; d_gene: NA; abundance: NA
CDR3nt: TGTGCCAGCAGCGGTCCGGGACAGAACTTTCAAGCTTTCTTT; CDR3aa: CASSGPGQNFQAFF; j_gene: TRBJ1-1; v_gene: TRBV7-9; d_gene: TRBD1; abundance: few
CDR3nt: TGTGCCAGCAGTTTCTCATCGGGACAGCGCTACTATGGCTACACCTTC; CDR3aa: CASSFSSGQRYYGYTF; j_gene: TRBJ1-2; v_gene: TRBV27; d_gene: TRBD1; abundance: NA
CDR3nt: TGCGCCAGCAGCCGAGGTATCGACAGGGGAGTAACTAACTATGGCTACACCTTC; CDR3aa: CASSRGIDRGVTNYGYTF; j_gene: TRBJ1-2; v_gene: TRBV5-1; d_gene: TRBD1; abundance: NA
CDR3nt: TGCAGTGCTAGAAGAGGTAGGGGCGGCACTGAAGCTTTCTTT; CDR3aa: CSARRGRGGTEAFF; j_gene: TRBJ1-1; v_gene: TRBV20-1; d_gene: NA; abundance: few
CDR3nt: TGCAGTGCCCCGAAGGGAGGGCAGAACACCGGGGAGCTGTTTTTT; CDR3aa: CSAPKGGQNTGELFF; j_gene: TRBJ2-2; v_gene: TRBV20-1; d_gene: TRBD2; abundance: NA
CDR3nt: TGCAGCGTTGCAGGAGGTCTAGCGGGAGTTCGTGAGCAGTACTTC; CDR3aa: CSVAGGLAGVREQYF; j_gene: TRBJ2-7; v_gene: TRBV29-1; d_gene: TRBD2; abundance: few
CDR3nt: TGTGCCAGCGGGCGGGGGAACACTGAAGCTTTCTTT; CDR3aa: CASGRGNTEAFF; j_gene: TRBJ1-1; v_gene: TRBV27; d_gene: NA; abundance: few
CDR3nt: TGCGCCAGCAGCCAAGATGAAAACTACGAGCAGTACTTC; CDR3aa: CASSQDENYEQYF; j_gene: TRBJ2-7; v_gene: TRBV4-3; d_gene: NA; abundance: NA
CDR3nt: TGTGCCAGCAGTTCGTTATTAGGAACTAGAGGCTACACCTTC; CDR3aa: CASSSLLGTRGYTF; j_gene: TRBJ1-2; v_gene: TRBV6-5; d_gene: NA; abundance: NA
CDR3nt: TGCGCCAGCAGCCAAGCCCCTAGCGGGAGGCAGTACAATGAGCAGTTCTTC; CDR3aa: CASSQAPSGRQYNEQFF; j_gene: TRBJ2-1; v_gene: TRBV4-1; d_gene: TRBD2; abundance: NA
CDR3nt: TGTGCCAGCAGCCGCTCCGCAGATACGCAGTATTTT; CDR3aa: CASSRSADTQYF; j_gene: TRBJ2-3; v_gene: TRBV7-9; d_gene: NA; abundance: few
CDR3nt: TGCGCCAGCAGCTTGGACTATGGGGGAGTCATGAACACTGAAGCTTTCTTT; CDR3aa: CASSLDYGGVMNTEAFF; j_gene: TRBJ1-1; v_gene: TRBV5-1; d_gene: NA; abundance: NA
CDR3nt: TGCAGTGCTACCGGGACTAGCGGGCCAGAGACCCAGTACTTC; CDR3aa: CSATGTSGPETQYF; j_gene: TRBJ2-5; v_gene: TRBV20-1; d_gene: TRBD2; abundance: NA
CDR3nt: TGTGCCAGCAGTTCCGGGACTAGCGGGTCCGATCCCGAAGAGACCCAGTACTTC; CDR3aa: CASSSGTSGSDPEETQYF; j_gene: TRBJ2-5; v_gene: TRBV12-3/TRBV12-4; d_gene: TRBD2; abundance: few
CDR3nt: TGTGCCAGCACTCAGGGGGGTGGAAATACGCAGTATTTT; CDR3aa: CASTQGGGNTQYF; j_gene: TRBJ2-3; v_gene: TRBV6-1; d_gene: NA; abundance: NA